These T cell receptor beta chains were read from a single sample in a study of shared clonotypes between healthy human individuals. Generated by immunoSEQ multiplex PCR, the TCRdb table keeps only in-frame clones and is missing some. The sample yields roughly 700,000 clones, 90% seen once. The sample was memory CD8+ T cells from PBMCs. These receptors all come from a man younger than 35 in good health. Some clones in this sample may be carry-over from other donors' samples. CDR3s include the opening cysteine and the closing phenylalanine or tryptophan. A D gene is named only where the DNA matches it firmly. Clone size is not always given. Where it is, it says once, few, many or a class for expanded clones.

d_call: NA
j_call: TRBJ1-2
clone_size: NA
v_call: TRBV20-1
cdr3_nt: TGCAGTGCTATTGACTATGGCTACACCTTC
cdr3_aa: CSAIDYGYTF

d_call: TRBD2
j_call: TRBJ2-7
clone_size: NA
v_call: TRBV4-1
cdr3_nt: TGCGCCAGCAGCCAAGTTCTAGCGGGGCCAACCTACGAGCAGTACTTC
cdr3_aa: CASSQVLAGPTYEQYF

d_call: NA
j_call: TRBJ2-2
clone_size: few
v_call: TRBV10-3
cdr3_nt: TGTGCCATCAGGTCGACACGGGAGAATGGCGGGGAGCTGTTTTTT
cdr3_aa: CAIRSTRENGGELFF

d_call: NA
j_call: TRBJ1-1
clone_size: once
v_call: TRBV19
cdr3_nt: TGTGCCAGTCGCACTACGGTTTACTGGACTGAAGCTTTCTTT
cdr3_aa: CASRTTVYWTEAFF

d_call: NA
j_call: TRBJ2-2
clone_size: NA
v_call: TRBV7-9
cdr3_nt: TGTGCCAGCAGCCCCCCATTTGGGGGGTACACCGGGGAGCTGTTTTTT
cdr3_aa: CASSPPFGGYTGELFF

d_call: NA
j_call: TRBJ1-4
clone_size: NA
v_call: TRBV4-1
cdr3_nt: TGCGCCAGCAGCCCGACGTTTGGACAGCCTGATGAAAAACTGTTTTTT
cdr3_aa: CASSPTFGQPDEKLFF

d_call: NA
j_call: TRBJ1-2
clone_size: NA
v_call: TRBV10-3
cdr3_nt: TGTGCCATCAGTGAAACCGGGACTCGCTATGGCTACACCTTC
cdr3_aa: CAISETGTRYGYTF

d_call: NA
j_call: TRBJ2-7
clone_size: NA
v_call: TRBV5-1
cdr3_nt: TGCGCCAGCAGCTTGGCCTGGGTAGGGACACCAACCTACGAGCAGTACTTC
cdr3_aa: CASSLAWVGTPTYEQYF

d_call: TRBD2
j_call: TRBJ2-7
clone_size: NA
v_call: TRBV5-1
cdr3_nt: TGCGCCAGCGCCTCGACTAGCGGGAGGGCCCGCGAGCAGTACTTC
cdr3_aa: CASASTSGRAREQYF

d_call: NA
j_call: TRBJ2-7
clone_size: NA
v_call: TRBV15
cdr3_nt: TGTGCCACCAGGGAAGGACTCGCTCACGGGCACGAGCAGTACTTC
cdr3_aa: CATREGLAHGHEQYF

d_call: NA
j_call: TRBJ2-5
clone_size: NA
v_call: TRBV6-6
cdr3_nt: TGTGCCAGCGATGACAGAGCGGTCCAAGAGACCCAGTACTTC
cdr3_aa: CASDDRAVQETQYF

d_call: TRBD1
j_call: TRBJ2-7
clone_size: NA
v_call: TRBV15
cdr3_nt: TGTGCCACCAGCAGCCGGGACAGGATGAGTGACGAGCAGTACTTC
cdr3_aa: CATSSRDRMSDEQYF

d_call: TRBD1
j_call: TRBJ1-1
clone_size: once
v_call: TRBV27
cdr3_nt: TGTGCCAGCAGTTCCCGAGGGACAGGGAACACTGAAGCTTTCTTT
cdr3_aa: CASSSRGTGNTEAFF

d_call: TRBD2
j_call: TRBJ2-1
clone_size: NA
v_call: TRBV7-9
cdr3_nt: TGTGCCAGCAGCGCAGGGACTAGCGCCAATGAGCAGTTCTTC
cdr3_aa: CASSAGTSANEQFF

d_call: NA
j_call: TRBJ2-1
clone_size: few
v_call: TRBV6-1
cdr3_nt: TGTGCCAGCAGTGTTAGGGACAATGAGCAGTTCTTC
cdr3_aa: CASSVRDNEQFF

d_call: NA
j_call: TRBJ1-3
clone_size: NA
v_call: TRBV2
cdr3_nt: TGTGCCAGCAGTAAATGGGAAATCCTCGCCGTCTCTGGAAACACCATATATTTT
cdr3_aa: CASSKWEILAVSGNTIYF

d_call: TRBD2
j_call: TRBJ2-5
clone_size: NA
v_call: TRBV28
cdr3_nt: TGTGCCAGCACCGGCCGCGGGAGATGGGAGACCCAGTACTTC
cdr3_aa: CASTGRGRWETQYF

d_call: NA
j_call: TRBJ1-1
clone_size: NA
v_call: TRBV5-1
cdr3_nt: TGCGCCAGCAGGGGGGGCGTCGTGGGGAGCACTGAAGCTTTCTTT
cdr3_aa: CASRGGVVGSTEAFF

d_call: NA
j_call: TRBJ2-1
clone_size: NA
v_call: TRBV9
cdr3_nt: TGTGCCAGCAGCGACGGTGGAGAGCAGTTCTTC
cdr3_aa: CASSDGGEQFF

d_call: NA
j_call: TRBJ2-2
clone_size: NA
v_call: TRBV6-6
cdr3_nt: TGTGCCAGCGGGAGTGGGATCACCGGGGAGCTGTTTTTT
cdr3_aa: CASGSGITGELFF

d_call: NA
j_call: TRBJ2-2
clone_size: NA
v_call: TRBV28
cdr3_nt: TGTGCCAGCACCCTCACTAGTGGGTTCGGGGAGCTGTTTTTT
cdr3_aa: CASTLTSGFGELFF

d_call: TRBD2
j_call: TRBJ2-1
clone_size: NA
v_call: TRBV9
cdr3_nt: TGTGCCAGCAGCGTAGTAAGCGGGGAGAGGACCTACAATGAGCAGTTCTTC
cdr3_aa: CASSVVSGERTYNEQFF

d_call: NA
j_call: TRBJ1-1
clone_size: once
v_call: TRBV19
cdr3_nt: TGTGCCACCTCTCGGTGGACTGAAGCTTTCTTT
cdr3_aa: CATSRWTEAFF

d_call: NA
j_call: TRBJ2-1
clone_size: NA
v_call: TRBV10-2
cdr3_nt: TGCGCCAGCAGCCGACTAGCCTACAATGAGCAGTTCTTC
cdr3_aa: CASSRLAYNEQFF

d_call: NA
j_call: TRBJ2-3
clone_size: NA
v_call: TRBV27
cdr3_nt: TGTGCCAGCAGTTTAGGGTCAGCGGAGGATACGCAGTATTTT
cdr3_aa: CASSLGSAEDTQYF

d_call: NA
j_call: TRBJ1-3
clone_size: few
v_call: TRBV28
cdr3_nt: TGTGCCAGCAGTTTAGCGTTGGAGGGGATCGCTGGAAACACCATATATTTT
cdr3_aa: CASSLALEGIAGNTIYF

d_call: NA
j_call: TRBJ2-5
clone_size: once
v_call: TRBV28
cdr3_nt: TGTGCCAGCAGTAAGGGGGCCCAGTACTTC
cdr3_aa: CASSKGAQYF

d_call: NA
j_call: TRBJ2-7
clone_size: NA
v_call: TRBV6-1
cdr3_nt: TGTGCCAGCAGGGACATGTCCTACGAGCAGTACTTC
cdr3_aa: CASRDMSYEQYF

d_call: NA
j_call: TRBJ2-1
clone_size: NA
v_call: TRBV10-2
cdr3_nt: TGCGCCAGCAGTGATTGGGGGAGTGTCCACAATGAGCAGTTCTTC
cdr3_aa: CASSDWGSVHNEQFF

d_call: NA
j_call: TRBJ1-1
clone_size: NA
v_call: TRBV13
cdr3_nt: TGTGCCAGCAGCCCCCAAGGGGTGAACACTGAAGCTTTCTTT
cdr3_aa: CASSPQGVNTEAFF

d_call: NA
j_call: TRBJ2-1
clone_size: NA
v_call: TRBV14
cdr3_nt: TGTGCCAGCAGCCAAGCCGGGGCAGGCGATGAGCAGTTCTTC
cdr3_aa: CASSQAGAGDEQFF

d_call: TRBD1
j_call: TRBJ2-7
clone_size: NA
v_call: TRBV19
cdr3_nt: TGTGCCAGTAGCTTAGGGACAGGTGAGCAGTACTTC
cdr3_aa: CASSLGTGEQYF

d_call: TRBD1
j_call: TRBJ2-6
clone_size: once
v_call: TRBV5-1
cdr3_nt: TGCGCCAGCAGCTTGTGGACAGGGTCGTCTGGGGCCAACGTCCTGACTTTC
cdr3_aa: CASSLWTGSSGANVLTF

d_call: NA
j_call: TRBJ1-4
clone_size: NA
v_call: TRBV27
cdr3_nt: TGTGCCAGCCGACCCCTCCCAACTAATGAAAAACTGTTTTTT
cdr3_aa: CASRPLPTNEKLFF

d_call: NA
j_call: TRBJ2-7
clone_size: NA
v_call: TRBV2
cdr3_nt: TGTGCCAGCGGTTCACGCGGCGGCGCCTACGAGCAGTACTTC
cdr3_aa: CASGSRGGAYEQYF

d_call: TRBD2
j_call: TRBJ2-1
clone_size: NA
v_call: TRBV28
cdr3_nt: TGTGCCAGCAGTTTTAACCGGGAGGGCTCCTACAATGAGCAGTTCTTC
cdr3_aa: CASSFNREGSYNEQFF

d_call: TRBD2
j_call: TRBJ2-1
clone_size: NA
v_call: TRBV4-1
cdr3_nt: TGCGCCAGCAGACACAGCGGGGGGGGTATGTACAATGAGCAGTTCTTC
cdr3_aa: CASRHSGGGMYNEQFF

d_call: TRBD2
j_call: TRBJ2-3
clone_size: NA
v_call: TRBV13
cdr3_nt: TGTGCCAGCAGCACAGACCTAGCGGAGGACACAGATACGCAGTATTTT
cdr3_aa: CASSTDLAEDTDTQYF

d_call: TRBD1
j_call: TRBJ1-4
clone_size: NA
v_call: TRBV10-3
cdr3_nt: TGTGCCATCAGTAACCGACAGGGAGAGGGTGAAAAACTGTTTTTT
cdr3_aa: CAISNRQGEGEKLFF

d_call: TRBD1
j_call: TRBJ2-7
clone_size: NA
v_call: TRBV6-5
cdr3_nt: TGTGCCAGCAGTTACTTCCCGACAGGGCCGAACTACGAGCAGTACTTC
cdr3_aa: CASSYFPTGPNYEQYF

d_call: NA
j_call: TRBJ2-7
clone_size: NA
v_call: TRBV28
cdr3_nt: TGTGCCAGCGGCCGCCGGAGGGACATTGGCGAGCAGTACTTC
cdr3_aa: CASGRRRDIGEQYF

d_call: NA
j_call: TRBJ2-3
clone_size: NA
v_call: TRBV6-1
cdr3_nt: TGTGCCAGCAGTGAACCCTTCGCGGAGACTAGCACAGATACGCAGTATTTT
cdr3_aa: CASSEPFAETSTDTQYF